What follows are 31 T cell receptor beta chains derived from one specimen sequenced in a study of blood T cell repertoires in COVID-19. Method: immunoSEQ multiplex PCR; TCRdb's copy keeps in-frame clones and lacks some. The profile shows over 150,000 clones, roughly 84% of them singletons. Sequenced material: peripheral blood. These receptors all stem from a human donor in a cohort sampled during active COVID-19.

V usage is TRBV6-5 and J usage is TRBJ2-3; 11 bases agree with TRBD2. After removal of 0 bases from V and 4 bases from J, the junction contained 3 bases not matched to a gene. CDR1 is MNHEY, CDR2 SVGAGI, per germline. The length of the CDR3 is 16 residues. The CDR3 reads CASSYSLAGGPDTQYF. In DNA form, the CDR3 reads TGTGCCAGCAGTTACTCGCTAGCGGGAGGACCAGATACGCAGTATTTT.

This CDR3 is CAWSVAGEQFF. In DNA, the CDR3 is TGTGCCTGGAGTGTAGCCGGTGAGCAGTTCTTC. The chain is built from TRBV30 and TRBJ2-1; D unclear. V dropped 0 bases and J dropped 9 bases, with 6 bases sitting between them. CDR3 length: 11 residues. The germline V gene has CDR1 GTSNPN and CDR2 SVGIG (reference sequence).

The genes are TRBV7-8 and TRBJ2-2; 10 nucleotides match TRBD2. The CDR3 is 14 residues long. Germline trimming cut 4 bases from V and 9 bases from J; bases unmatched to any gene: 5. The V gene's germline CDR1 is SGHVS and CDR2 FQNEAQ. The CDR3 sequence: CASSSKREGRELFF. CDR3 coding DNA: TGTGCCAGCAGCTCCAAGCGGGAGGGCCGGGAGCTGTTTTTT.

V gene TRBV29-1 combines with J gene TRBJ1-1; D is unclear. The germline V gene encodes CDR1 SQVTM and CDR2 ANQGSEA. The CDR3 spans 11 residues. Deletions cut 8 bases from V and 0 bases from J, with 7 bases between. CDR3 nucleotide sequence: TGCAGCTACTATTTGAACACTGAAGCTTTCTTT. This gives the protein CSYYLNTEAFF.

Remarks on this clone: Other nucleotide sequences from this sample produce the same CDR3. The chain recombines TRBV7-2 with TRBJ2-7, with 7 bases aligning to TRBD2. Unmatched junction bases numbered 3, after V lost 3 bases and J lost 4 bases. Germline assignment: CDR1 SGHTA and CDR2 FQGNSA. CDR3 length: 13 amino acids. CDR3 sequence (DNA): TGTGCCAGCAGCTTTGGGGGGGGGTACGAGCAGTACTTC. It codes for CASSFGGGYEQYF.

The J gene is TRBJ1-2, the V gene TRBV28, with 7 nucleotides matching TRBD1. This CDR3 is built from 14 residues. V lost 7 bases and J lost 7; bases outside the gene matches: 12. Germline CDR1 MDHEN, CDR2 SYDVKM. The DNA for the CDR3 is TGTGCCAGCACCCTCGACAGGGTAGGCGCTGGCTACACCTTC. It is translated as CASTLDRVGAGYTF.

The rearrangement joins TRBV6-2 or TRBV6-3 to TRBJ2-3; weak D call: TRBD2 (5 bases). V was cut by 5 bases and J by 5 bases, with 20 bases left in between. The CDR3 covers 16 residues. The V gene's germline CDR1 is MNHEY and CDR2 SVGEGT. CDR3 sequence: CASSAESGSMVDTQYF. CDR3 DNA: TGTGCCAGCAGTGCCGAATCGGGGAGTATGGTAGATACGCAGTATTTT.

The J gene is TRBJ2-5, the V gene TRBV5-1; TRBD1 matches at 12 bases. Germline lookup yields CDR1 SGHRS and CDR2 YFSETQ. After removal of 2 bases from V and 4 bases from J, the junction contained 9 bases not matched to a gene. The length of the CDR3 is 17 residues. The CDR3 spells CASSFDKGTGGGETQYF. The CDR3 DNA reads as TGCGCCAGCAGCTTCGATAAGGGGACAGGGGGCGGAGAGACCCAGTACTTC.

This sequence joins TRBV9 and TRBJ1-1, with 8 bases aligning to TRBD1. J gave up 1 base and V 0 bases, and 8 bases lay outside the gene matches. The CDR3 has 17 residues. Per germline, CDR1 SGDLS and CDR2 YYNGEE. The CDR3 protein is CASSVVLGQDKNTEAFF. The CDR3 nucleotides are TGTGCCAGCAGCGTAGTGTTGGGACAGGACAAGAACACTGAAGCTTTCTTT.

The genes are TRBV20-1 and TRBJ1-1; D is undetermined. The germline CDR1 and CDR2 sequences are DFQATT and SNEGSKA (reference sequence). CDR3 length: 13 amino acids. V was shortened by 3 bases and J by 3 bases, with 11 bases between the two germline ends. DNA of the CDR3: TGCAGTGCTAGTGATGAGATGGACACTGAAGCTTTCTTT. Amino acids: CSASDEMDTEAFF.

The chain uses TRBV27 and TRBJ2-1; D call uncertain. V was cut by 6 bases and J by 7 bases, with 22 bases left in between. The V gene's germline CDR1 is MNHEY and CDR2 SMNVEV (reference sequence). The CDR3 is 16 amino acids. CDR3 coding DNA: TGTGCCAGCAGCCCCCCTCCGTCTGTGTGGGCTAATGAGCAGTTCTTC. Amino acid sequence: CASSPPPSVWANEQFF.

V is TRBV27 and J is TRBJ2-1; D is undetermined. Trimming cost V 1 base and J 0 bases, with 7 bases left between them. The CDR3 runs to 15 residues. Per germline, CDR1 MNHEY and CDR2 SMNVEV (reference sequence). Here the CDR3 DNA reads TGTGCCAGCAGTTTATGGTCGAGCTCCTACAATGAGCAGTTCTTC. Its protein is CASSLWSSSYNEQFF.

The chain links TRBV27 to TRBJ2-5; 8 bases line up with TRBD1. The J segment lost 7 bases and the V segment lost 6 bases, leaving 7 bases of the junction unmatched. The CDR3 covers 13 residues. Germline CDR1 and CDR2: MNHEY and SMNVEV (reference sequence). CDR3 in amino acids: CASSLSGQATQYF. CDR3 in DNA: TGTGCCAGCAGCCTATCGGGACAGGCGACCCAGTACTTC.

The chain combines TRBV28 with TRBJ2-5; tentative D call: TRBD1 (5 bases). CDR1 and CDR2 from the germline V gene are MDHEN and SYDVKM. This CDR3 is built from 15 residues. Trimming cost V 2 bases and J 4 bases, with 14 bases left between them. CDR3: CASSLALGHRETQYF. The CDR3 DNA is TGTGCCAGCAGTTTAGCTTTGGGGCACCGAGAGACCCAGTACTTC.

The CDR3 coding sequence is TGTGCCAGCCGTCTACCCCCCGGGGAGCTGTTTTTT. It encodes CASRLPPGELFF. This chain links TRBV9 with TRBJ2-2; D not certain. Germline loops: CDR1 SGDLS, CDR2 YYNGEE. The V and J ends lost 7 bases and 6 bases respectively, with 10 bases between them. This CDR3 region has 12 residues. Filled out from reference TRBV9 and TRBJ2-2, the complete variable domain reads DSGVTQTPKHLITATGQRVTLRCSPRSGDLSVYWYQQSLDQGLQFLIQYYNGEERAKGNILERFSAQQFPDLHSELNLSSLELGDSALYFCASRLPPGELFFGEGSRLTVL.

The V call is TRBV29-1, the J call TRBJ2-1, with TRBD2 identical over 16 bases. J was trimmed by 7 bases and V by 6 bases; bases with no gene match: 12. There are 17 residues in the CDR3. Germline V gives CDR1 SQVTM, CDR2 ANQGSEA. The CDR3 DNA is TGCAGCGTGGAGGGACTAGCGGGAGGGGTTGATTGGAATGAGCAGTTCTTC. This encodes CSVEGLAGGVDWNEQFF.

CDR3 sequence (DNA): TGTGCCAGCAGCCCATCAGGGGTATCCTACAATGAGCAGTTCTTC. It specifies CASSPSGVSYNEQFF. The gene calls are TRBV7-2 and TRBJ2-1, with TRBD1 as a possible D gene (6 bases). This CDR3 is built from 15 residues. Germline lookup yields CDR1 SGHTA and CDR2 FQGNSA. Trimming removed 5 bases from V and 1 base from J, with 12 bases in between.

CDR3 coding DNA: TGTGCCAGCAGTTTGGACAGCCGCTCTGGAAACACCATATATTTT. It encodes CASSLDSRSGNTIYF. The chain carries TRBV28 and TRBJ1-3; D may be TRBD1 (6 bases). Germline V CDR1 and CDR2: MDHEN, SYDVKM. The CDR3 is made up of 15 amino acids. Trimming shortened V by 3 bases and J by 0 bases, and 9 bases separated the two germline ends.

The J gene is TRBJ2-2, the V gene TRBV19; D is unclear. The V end lost 4 bases, the J end lost 0 bases, and 6 bases lay between the germline ends. Per the germline V gene, CDR1 is LNHDA and CDR2 is SQIVND (reference sequence). The CDR3 length is 14 residues. The CDR3 spells CASSRNSNTGELFF. Here the CDR3 DNA reads TGTGCCAGTAGTAGAAACTCGAACACCGGGGAGCTGTTTTTT.

The chain links TRBV5-1 to TRBJ2-2, with 11 bases fitting TRBD2. Losses at the gene ends were 1 base for V and 8 bases for J; bases not matched to a gene: 7. CDR1 SGHRS and CDR2 YFSETQ come from the germline V gene. The length of the CDR3 is 16 residues. The CDR3 is CASSLLASGRSGELFF. CDR3 nucleotide sequence: TGCGCCAGCAGCTTGTTGGCTAGCGGGAGGTCGGGGGAGCTGTTTTTT.

V usage is TRBV6-6 and J usage is TRBJ2-2; no firm D call. V dropped 2 bases and J dropped 7 bases, with 11 bases sitting between them. The CDR3 covers 14 residues. Germline-derived CDR1 and CDR2 are MNHNY and SVGAGI (reference sequence). CDR3 in DNA: TGTGCCAGCAGTTACACCGCATCGGGCGGGGAGCTGTTTTTT. It codes for CASSYTASGGELFF.

The CDR3 DNA reads as TGTGCCAGCAGTCCACCGGGACTAGCACGGGAGACCCAGTACTTC. Its translation: CASSPPGLARETQYF. The chain links TRBV2 to TRBJ2-5, with 9 positions matching TRBD2. V lost 5 bases and J lost 5; bases outside the gene matches: 9. Looked up from germline, CDR1 is SNHLY and CDR2 is FYNNEI. CDR3 length equals 15 residues.

About this clone: Different DNA sequences within this sample yield the same CDR3. The rearrangement links TRBV2 to TRBJ1-2, with D possibly matching TRBD1 (5 bases). The germline CDR1 and CDR2 sequences are SNHLY and FYNNEI. CDR3 size: 12 residues. Deletions cut 2 bases from V and 6 bases from J, with 7 bases between. The CDR3 loop reads CASSERGNGYTF. CDR3 coding DNA: TGTGCCAGCAGTGAAAGGGGTAATGGCTACACCTTC.

This chain joins TRBV11-2 and TRBJ1-1; unclear D gene. The CDR3 covers 12 residues. Germline CDR1 is SGHAT and CDR2 is FQNNGV. V was clipped by 1 base and J by 6 bases, with 6 bases between them. CDR3 amino acids: CASSLGRAEAFF. CDR3 coding DNA: TGTGCCAGCAGCTTAGGAAGAGCTGAAGCTTTCTTT.

As regards this clone: The same CDR3 also results from other DNA sequences found in this sample. The chain recombines TRBV5-1 with TRBJ2-1, with 11 bases lining up with TRBD2. Germline values: CDR1 SGHRS, CDR2 YFSETQ. The CDR3 loop spans 15 amino acids. Trimming at V came to 5 bases and at J to 0 bases, leaving 1 base not matched to a gene. CDR3 loop: CASRTSGNSYNEQFF. In DNA form, the CDR3 reads TGCGCCAGCAGGACTAGCGGGAACTCCTACAATGAGCAGTTCTTC.

The V and J genes are TRBV27 and TRBJ1-2, with unresolved D. The ends were cut back, 5 bases at V and 3 bases at J, with 16 bases in the middle. Germline CDR1 MNHEY, CDR2 SMNVEV (reference sequence). This CDR3 comprises 15 residues. CDR3 DNA: TGTGCCAGCAGTAGCCCCTCTCAGGCCCACTATGGCTACACCTTC. Translating it yields CASSSPSQAHYGYTF.

A few counts support this clone. The chain recombines TRBV30 with TRBJ1-6, with 9 bases identical to TRBD1. CDR1 is GTSNPN and CDR2 is SVGIG in the germline V gene (reference sequence). The CDR3 is made up of 14 amino acids. J gave up 3 bases and V 7 bases, and 4 bases lay outside the gene matches. CDR3 coding DNA: TGTGCCTTAACAGGGGGCGGCTATAATTCACCCCTCCACTTT. Amino acid sequence: CALTGGGYNSPLHF. The full variable domain, rest sourced from reference TRBV30 and TRBJ1-6, is SQTIHQWPATLVQPVGSPLSLECTVEGTSNPNLYWYRQAAGRGLQLLFYSVGIGQISSEVPQNLSASRPQDRQFILSSKKLLLSDSGFYLCALTGGGYNSPLHFGNGTRLTVT.

In its sample, this clone was seen once. The rearrangement links TRBV29-1 to TRBJ2-5; D is perhaps TRBD1 (6 bases). The germline V gene encodes CDR1 SQVTM and CDR2 ANQGSEA. V was cut by 6 bases and J by 0 bases, with 11 bases left in between. The CDR3 sequence is 13 residues long. The CDR3 DNA follows: TGCAGCGTACCCGACAGGTACCAAGAGACCCAGTACTTC. The encoded protein is CSVPDRYQETQYF.

The chain recombines TRBV28 with TRBJ1-2; a possible D gene is TRBD1 (5 bases). This CDR3 contains 14 residues. V lost 6 bases and J lost 2, with 13 bases in between. The germline gives CDR1 MDHEN, CDR2 SYDVKM. CDR3 in DNA: TGTGCCAGCAGCCTCGACAGCCCGAACTATGGCTACACCTTC. This sequence encodes CASSLDSPNYGYTF.

This clone was seen just once. The chain uses TRBV28 and TRBJ1-4, with a tentative D call TRBD1 (6 bases). From germline, CDR1 is MDHEN and CDR2 SYDVKM. CDR3 length: 14 amino acids. Trimming cost V 6 bases and J 8 bases, with 16 bases left between them. The DNA for the CDR3 is TGTGCCAGCAGCCCCCCCCAGGGGAAAGAAAAACTGTTTTTT. The encoded protein is CASSPPQGKEKLFF.

A word on this clone: Other DNA sequences of this sample code for an identical CDR3. The V gene is TRBV6-2 or TRBV6-3, the J gene TRBJ2-7, with 7 bases lining up with TRBD1. The CDR3 runs 14 residues. The V and J ends lost 2 bases and 2 bases, in that order; junction bases with no gene match: 3. Germline V CDR1 and CDR2: MNHEY, SVGEGT. The CDR3 loop reads CASSYPGQTYEQYF. In DNA form, the CDR3 reads TGTGCCAGCAGTTACCCGGGACAGACCTACGAGCAGTACTTC.